One TCR beta chain is described in this entry. The CDR3 extends over 16 amino acids. Trimming removed 6 bases from V and 1 base from J; junction bases left unmatched: 8. The germline gives CDR1 MDHEN, CDR2 SYDVKM. These data belong to a study of blood T cell repertoires in COVID-19. Enrolled through a virtual design, the participants were between roughly 18 and 100 years of age and came from around 25 US areas. Assignment of participants to cohorts was predicated upon participant-reported clinical history. The recovered donors of Cohort 3 showed two negative PCRs, clearance, or symptom resolution. Measured with immunoSEQ multiplex PCR; TCRdb has only the in-frame clones, and not every one. The data hold more than 200,000 clones, with about nine tenths observed a single time.

Sequencing was performed on PBMCs or T cells enriched from blood (not recorded which). This chain connects TRBV28 to TRBJ2-3; 9 bases agree with TRBD2. The receptor was isolated from a man between 35 and 55 years old who had recovered from COVID-19. The CDR3 protein is CASSSRSSGGTDTQYF. The CDR3 region has the DNA TGTGCCAGCAGCTCCCGGTCTAGCGGGGGCACAGATACGCAGTATTTT.